These 5 T cell receptor beta chains came from one sample sequenced in a study of coeliac disease. Data came from immunoSEQ multiplex PCR; TCRdb stores just in-frame clones and leaves some out. The table shows 3,000 to 4,000 clones, with about 47% occurring only once. Sequencing was carried out using intraepithelial lymphocytes from the gut. Receptors originate from a woman in her seventies with celiac disease.

V is TRBV5-1 and J is TRBJ2-5; 8 bases fit TRBD2. From germline, CDR1 is SGHRS and CDR2 YFSETQ. The CDR3 extends over 13 amino acids. Trimming removed 4 bases from V and 5 bases from J; junction bases left unmatched: 4. The CDR3 coding sequence is TGCGCCAGCAGCACCGGGGGGGTGGAGACCCAGTACTTC. Translation: CASSTGGVETQYF.

The rearrangement uses TRBV7-6 and TRBJ2-2; TRBD2 matches 13 bases. J lost 3 bases, V lost 1 base, and 14 bases had no gene match. Germline CDR1 is SGHVS and CDR2 is FNYEAQ. This CDR3 region has 21 residues. The CDR3 DNA reads as TGTGCCAGCAGCTTAGGAGGTCGGGGACTAGCGGGGACAAGGGACACCGGGGAGCTGTTTTTT. Protein: CASSLGGRGLAGTRDTGELFF. Supplemented by reference TRBV7-6 and TRBJ2-2, the full variable domain reads GAGVSQSPRYKVTKRGQDVALRCDPISGHVSLYWYRQALGQGPEFLTYFNYEAQQDKSGLPNDRFSAERPEGSISTLTIQRTEQRDSAMYRCASSLGGRGLAGTRDTGELFFGEGSRLTVL.

The chain is built from TRBV7-3 and TRBJ2-7; D not certain. Trimming stripped 2 bases from V and 3 bases from J, with 8 bases between. There are 13 residues in the CDR3. From germline, CDR1 is SGHTA and CDR2 FQGTGA. The CDR3 is CASSLPRSYEQYF. CDR3 bases: TGTGCCAGCAGCTTACCTCGCAGCTACGAGCAGTACTTC.

J is TRBJ2-2 and V is TRBV13; D is uncertain. Germline V CDR1 and CDR2: PRHDT, FYEKMQ (reference sequence). Trimming pared 5 bases from V and 4 bases from J, leaving 14 bases between. This CDR3 comprises 15 residues. The DNA for the CDR3 is TGTGCCAGCAGCCTCGACCGGCCGGGCACCGGGGAGCTGTTTTTT. It yields the protein CASSLDRPGTGELFF. Variable domain in full (rest from reference TRBV13 and TRBJ2-2): AAGVIQSPRHLIKEKRETATLKCYPIPRHDTVYWYQQGPGQDPQFLISFYEKMQSDKGSIPDRFSAQQFSDYHSELNMSSLELGDSALYFCASSLDRPGTGELFFGEGSRLTVL.

This clone was detected only a few times. The V and J genes are TRBV9 and TRBJ1-2; TRBD1 matches 10 bases. Trimming at V came to 3 bases and at J to 3 bases, leaving 11 bases not matched to a gene. The CDR3 is 17 residues long. Germline CDR1 reads SGDLS; CDR2 reads YYNGEE. CDR3 nucleotide sequence: TGTGCCAGCAGCGCGTCCCGGGACAGGGGTTTTGACTATGGCTACACCTTC. This encodes CASSASRDRGFDYGYTF.